This T cell receptor (beta chain) was found in a study of cytomegalovirus exposure and HLA in healthy donors. Points from the study as a whole: Likely technical artifact: a cluster of highly shared sequence variants. It was taken for granted in presence/absence analyses that sequencing depth across donors was roughly uniform. Most of the TCR beta V segments (in an earlier analysis) were productive either about 87% or about 30% of the time.

This CDR3 is built from 13 residues. Trimming stripped 1 base from V and 6 bases from J, with 7 bases between. Germline loops: CDR1 SGHVS, CDR2 FQNEAQ. Concerning this clone: Its antigen is undetermined.

The PCR was carried out with 60 Vbeta primers and 13 Jbeta primers. TCRdb's copy holds only in-frame clones and misses some; the assay was immunoSEQ multiplex PCR. Seen here are tens of thousands of clones, 65% to 70% observed once, and the top ten hold 11% to 15%. The chain uses TRBV7-8 and TRBJ1-5; no definite D call. Material: PBMCs. This sequence originates from a male donor in good health and CMV-seropositive. The CDR3 protein is CASSLGLAQPQHF. CDR3 in DNA: TGTGCCAGCAGCTTAGGTTTGGCTCAGCCCCAGCATTTT.